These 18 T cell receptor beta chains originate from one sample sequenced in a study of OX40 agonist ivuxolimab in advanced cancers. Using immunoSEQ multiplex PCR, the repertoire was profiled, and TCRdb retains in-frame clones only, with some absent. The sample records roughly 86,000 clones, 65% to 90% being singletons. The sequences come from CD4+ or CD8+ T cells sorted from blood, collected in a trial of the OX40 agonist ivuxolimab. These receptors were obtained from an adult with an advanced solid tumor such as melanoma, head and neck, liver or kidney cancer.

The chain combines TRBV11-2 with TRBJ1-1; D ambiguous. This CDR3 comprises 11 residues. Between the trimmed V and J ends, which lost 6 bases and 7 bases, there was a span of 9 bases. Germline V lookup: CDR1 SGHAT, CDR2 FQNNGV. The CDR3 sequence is CASSSQIEAFF. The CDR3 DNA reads TGTGCCAGCAGTTCGCAGATTGAAGCTTTCTTT.

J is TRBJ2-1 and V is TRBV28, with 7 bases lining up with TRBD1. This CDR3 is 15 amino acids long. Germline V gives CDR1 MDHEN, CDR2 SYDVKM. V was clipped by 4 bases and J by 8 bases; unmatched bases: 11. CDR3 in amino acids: CASSSSGQAWDEQFF. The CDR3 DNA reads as TGTGCCAGCAGTTCCTCAGGACAGGCGTGGGATGAGCAGTTCTTC.

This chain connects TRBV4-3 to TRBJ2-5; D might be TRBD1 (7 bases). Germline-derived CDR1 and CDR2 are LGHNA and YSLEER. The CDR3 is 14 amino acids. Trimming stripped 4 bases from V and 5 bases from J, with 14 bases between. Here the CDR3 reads CASSRAAGGETQYF. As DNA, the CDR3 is TGCGCCAGCAGCCGCGCGGCAGGGGGGGAGACCCAGTACTTC.

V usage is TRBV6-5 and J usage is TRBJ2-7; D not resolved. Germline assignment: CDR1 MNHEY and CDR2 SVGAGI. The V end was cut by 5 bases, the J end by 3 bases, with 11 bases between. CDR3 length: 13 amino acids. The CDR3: CASSVGRYYEQYF. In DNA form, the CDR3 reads TGTGCCAGCAGTGTAGGTCGCTACTACGAGCAGTACTTC.

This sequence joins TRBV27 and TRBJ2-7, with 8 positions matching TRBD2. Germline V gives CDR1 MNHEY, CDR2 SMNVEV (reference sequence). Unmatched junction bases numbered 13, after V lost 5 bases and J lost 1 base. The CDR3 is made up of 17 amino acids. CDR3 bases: TGTGCCAGCAGTCGAGGGGGAGGGGGGACTAGTTCCTACGAGCAGTACTTC. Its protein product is CASSRGGGGTSSYEQYF.

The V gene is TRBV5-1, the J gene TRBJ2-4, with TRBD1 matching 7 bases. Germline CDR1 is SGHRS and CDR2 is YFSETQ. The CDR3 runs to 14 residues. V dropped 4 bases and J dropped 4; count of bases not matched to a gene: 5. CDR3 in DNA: TGCGCCAGCAGCCCCGAGGGACAGAAAAACATTCAGTACTTC. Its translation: CASSPEGQKNIQYF.

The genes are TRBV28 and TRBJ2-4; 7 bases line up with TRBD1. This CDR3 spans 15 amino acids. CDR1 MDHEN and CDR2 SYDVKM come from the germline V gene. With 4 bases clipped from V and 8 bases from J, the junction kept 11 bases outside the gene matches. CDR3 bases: TGTGCCAGCAGTTCCTCCGGGACAGATGGATACATTCAGTACTTC. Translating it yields CASSSSGTDGYIQYF.

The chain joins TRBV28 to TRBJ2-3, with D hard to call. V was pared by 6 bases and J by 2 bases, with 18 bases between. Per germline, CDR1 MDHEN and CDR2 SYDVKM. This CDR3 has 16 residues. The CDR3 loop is CASSKGDGPATDTQYF. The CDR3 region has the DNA TGTGCCAGCAGCAAGGGCGATGGACCAGCCACAGATACGCAGTATTTT.

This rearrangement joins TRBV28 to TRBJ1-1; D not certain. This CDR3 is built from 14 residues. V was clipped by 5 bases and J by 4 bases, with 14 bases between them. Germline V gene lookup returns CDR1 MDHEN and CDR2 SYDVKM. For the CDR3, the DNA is TGTGCCAGCAGTAGCCTTATCCGGGGCACTGAAGCTTTCTTT. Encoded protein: CASSSLIRGTEAFF.

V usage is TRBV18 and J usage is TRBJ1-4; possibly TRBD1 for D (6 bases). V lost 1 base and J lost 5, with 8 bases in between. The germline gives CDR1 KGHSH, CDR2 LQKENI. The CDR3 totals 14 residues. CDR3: CASSPRGGNEKLFF. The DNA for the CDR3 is TGTGCCAGCTCACCACGGGGGGGCAATGAAAAACTGTTTTTT.

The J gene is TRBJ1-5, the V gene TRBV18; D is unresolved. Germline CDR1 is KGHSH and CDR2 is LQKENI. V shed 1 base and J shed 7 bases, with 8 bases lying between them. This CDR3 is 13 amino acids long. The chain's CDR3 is CASSPHREQPQHF. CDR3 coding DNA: TGTGCCAGCTCACCACATCGCGAACAGCCCCAGCATTTT.

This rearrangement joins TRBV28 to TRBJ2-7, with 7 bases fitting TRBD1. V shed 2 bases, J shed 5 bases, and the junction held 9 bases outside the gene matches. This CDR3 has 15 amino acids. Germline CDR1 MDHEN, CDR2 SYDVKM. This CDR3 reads CASSLLQGGRDEQYF. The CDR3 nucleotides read TGTGCCAGCAGTTTACTCCAAGGGGGCAGGGACGAGCAGTACTTC.

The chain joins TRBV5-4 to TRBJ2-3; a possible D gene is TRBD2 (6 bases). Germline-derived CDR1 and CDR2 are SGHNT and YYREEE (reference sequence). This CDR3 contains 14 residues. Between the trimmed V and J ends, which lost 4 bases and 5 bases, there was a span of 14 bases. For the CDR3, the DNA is TGTGCCAGCAGCCCCGGACTACTAGAAGATACGCAGTATTTT. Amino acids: CASSPGLLEDTQYF.

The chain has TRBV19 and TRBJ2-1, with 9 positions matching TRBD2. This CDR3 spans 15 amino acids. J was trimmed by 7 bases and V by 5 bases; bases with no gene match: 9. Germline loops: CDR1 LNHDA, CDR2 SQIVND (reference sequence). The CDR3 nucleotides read TGTGCCAGTAGTCTTGAGGTAGCGGGAGTAAATGAGCAGTTCTTC. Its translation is CASSLEVAGVNEQFF. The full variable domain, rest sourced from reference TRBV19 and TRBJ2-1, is DGGITQSPKYLFRKEGQNVTLSCEQNLNHDAMYWYRQDPGQGLRLIYYSQIVNDFQKGDIAEGYSVSREKKESFPLTVTSAQKNPTAFYLCASSLEVAGVNEQFFGPGTRLTVL.

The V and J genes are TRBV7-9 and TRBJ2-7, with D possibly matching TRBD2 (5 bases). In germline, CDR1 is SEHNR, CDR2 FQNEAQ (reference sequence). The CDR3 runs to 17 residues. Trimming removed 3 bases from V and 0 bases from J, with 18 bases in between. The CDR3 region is CASSFPREGRTSYEQYF. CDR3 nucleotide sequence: TGTGCCAGCAGCTTTCCCCGGGAAGGGCGCACCTCCTACGAGCAGTACTTC.

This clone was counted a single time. In DNA, the CDR3 is TGCGCCAGCAGCTCAGGGACAGGGAGAAGCTCCTACGAGCAGTACTTC. Encoded protein: CASSSGTGRSSYEQYF. The chain uses TRBV5-1 and TRBJ2-7, with 9 bases identical to TRBD1. J was trimmed by 0 bases and V by 3 bases; bases with no gene match: 7. Germline CDR1 and CDR2: SGHRS and YFSETQ. The CDR3 covers 16 residues.

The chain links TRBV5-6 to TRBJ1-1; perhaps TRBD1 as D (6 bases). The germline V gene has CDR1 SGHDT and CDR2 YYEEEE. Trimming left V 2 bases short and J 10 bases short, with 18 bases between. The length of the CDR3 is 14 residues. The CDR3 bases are TGTGCCAGCAGCTTTAGCCCCGGGGGGCTGGGAGCTTTCTTT. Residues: CASSFSPGGLGAFF.

The CDR3, as DNA: TGTGCCAGCAGCTTAGACGGGGCGGGAGCCTACAATGAGCAGTTCTTC. As protein: CASSLDGAGAYNEQFF. The V call is TRBV7-2, the J call TRBJ2-1; 7 bases align to TRBD2. CDR1 SGHTA and CDR2 FQGNSA come from the germline V gene. The V and J ends lost 1 base and 2 bases, in that order; junction bases with no gene match: 5. The CDR3 length is 16 residues. Supplemented by reference TRBV7-2 and TRBJ2-1, the full variable domain reads GAGVSQSPSNKVTEKGKDVELRCDPISGHTALYWYRQSLGQGLEFLIYFQGNSAPDKSGLPSDRFSAERTGGSVSTLTIQRTQQEDSAVYLCASSLDGAGAYNEQFFGPGTRLTVL.